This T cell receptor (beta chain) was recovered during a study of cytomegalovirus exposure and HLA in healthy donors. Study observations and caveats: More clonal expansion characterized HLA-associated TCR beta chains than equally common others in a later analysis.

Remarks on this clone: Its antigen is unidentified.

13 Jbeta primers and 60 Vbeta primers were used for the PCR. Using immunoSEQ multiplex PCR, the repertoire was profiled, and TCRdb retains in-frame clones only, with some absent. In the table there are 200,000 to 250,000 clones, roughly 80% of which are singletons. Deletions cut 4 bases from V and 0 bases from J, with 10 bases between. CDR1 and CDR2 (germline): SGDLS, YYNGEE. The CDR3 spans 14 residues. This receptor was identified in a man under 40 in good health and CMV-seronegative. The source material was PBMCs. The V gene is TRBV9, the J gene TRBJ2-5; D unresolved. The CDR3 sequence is CASSPRSDQETQYF. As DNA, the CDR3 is TGTGCCAGCAGCCCCAGAAGCGACCAAGAGACCCAGTACTTC.